This TCR beta chain is drawn from a study of cytomegalovirus exposure and HLA in healthy donors. Study-wide results and limits: Sequencing probably produced one cluster of sequence variants that were highly shared. A missense variant in DCLRE1C was later tied to TCR beta V- and J-gene trimming.

PCR used 60 Vbeta primers and 13 Jbeta primers. Some clones are missing from TCRdb's copy, which holds only in-frame ones; the method was immunoSEQ multiplex PCR. Of 150,000 to 200,000 clones in the sample, around four fifths were seen once. About this clone itself: What it binds is unknown.

This CDR3 is built from 17 residues. V was pared by 0 bases and J by 3 bases, with 7 bases of the junction left unmatched. Germline V gives CDR1 SGHRS, CDR2 YFSETQ. The sequence was obtained from a man aged 25-45 years in good health and CMV-seronegative. Sequencing used PBMCs. The rearrangement links TRBV5-1 to TRBJ2-3; 10 nucleotides agree with TRBD2. The CDR3 coding sequence is TGCGCCAGCAGCTTGGGGGCTAGCGGGAGCGTAACAGATACGCAGTATTTT. Translating it yields CASSLGASGSVTDTQYF.